This record looks at one T cell receptor beta chain sequence and its context. Its specific antigen is unknown. The junction departs from the called germline gene at one end, perhaps through a read error. These data belong to a study of cytomegalovirus exposure and HLA in healthy donors (dated by TCRdb to the late 2010s). At the level of the whole study: In an earlier analysis of roughly 590 of the donors, about 260 Gb of sequence data and about 110 million unique TCR beta sequences from roughly 200 million T cells were reported. To predict cytomegalovirus infection status, the study brought together high-throughput TCR immunosequencing, statistical association of individual TCRs with disease status, and machine learning. A later genetic analysis used genome-wide SNP genotypes for 398 of the 666 donors, treating that subset as a discovery cohort. In an earlier analysis of 587 of the donors, high-throughput TCR beta sequencing was used to judge whether each TCR beta V gene segment behaved as functional or pseudogenic. A separate validation cohort of over a hundred different subjects was used in addition to the 666-subject first cohort. Rather than drawing on any new phenotypic data, the later analysis identified candidate immune exposures from TCR beta sequences and the way those sequences occurred across donors. All discovery cohort repertoires had been generated using a single sequencing platform. The study was designed to test whether signatures of past pathogen exposure could be identified by cataloging public T cell receptors. Class I and class II HLA loci were covered by the typing at four-digit resolution. Because of strong linkage in the cohort, four or five DR-DQ haplotypes were treated as single units for association and clustering. An early release that covered about 600 HLA-typed donors contained approximately 300 gigabases of sequencing data and 70 million to 100 million unique TCR sequences. Of the 300 to 450 genotyped donors, 81% fell in the genetic ancestry cluster associated with self-reported Caucasian donors. A later analysis re-examined previously published TCR beta repertoires from roughly 650 donors and added high-resolution HLA genotyping to investigate patterns of TCR occurrence. The number of donors typed differed by locus, with roughly 629-640 for A, B, C, DRB1 and DQB1, around 500 for DQA1, approximately 580 for DPA1, and roughly 450 for DPB1. The study used immunosequencing to profile the T cell repertoires of several hundred subjects and linked those repertoires to cytomegalovirus serostatus. Donor age, sex, ethnicity and CMV serostatus were compiled alongside the repertoire data. Among approximately 370 genotyped donors of the cohort, an average of about 240,000 unique TCR beta nucleotide sequences was sequenced per donor, of which 15% to 20% were non-productive. Study-wide conclusions, independent of this receptor: A later analysis associated 15,000 or so TCR beta sequences with specific HLA alleles at a false discovery rate of 0.05. In a later analysis, several top co-occurrence clusters were reported to appear linked to parvovirus B19, influenza, CMV and Epstein-Barr virus. A further reported finding was that TCR beta sequences accurately predicted the HLA-A and HLA-B alleles for most subjects in the first cohort. A later genetic analysis associated a missense DCLRE1C variant with V-gene and J-gene trimming of TCR beta chains, and an independent cohort replicated the association. While some public TCRs were present in many individuals, most TCR sequences turned up only very rarely across donors. According to a later analysis, most CMV-associated TCR beta chains appeared to be HLA-restricted, and the HLA associations seemed to be driven largely by CMV exposure. The sequencing pipeline was judged likely to have produced a cluster of highly shared sequence variants as a technical artifact. In a later analysis, HLA-associated TCR beta chains showed more clonal expansion and lower generation probabilities than non-associated chains that were equally common. A few of the identified cytomegalovirus-associated TCR beta chains were confirmed in vitro to be specific for cytomegalovirus antigens. Because some donors lacked HLA typing at each locus, the association tests relied only on the typed subset. In a later genetic analysis, fewer N-insertions in productive TCRs were reported among donors in an Asian-associated ancestry cluster than the roughly 700-donor mean. In this cohort, only TCR beta chains were sequenced, and detectable features were limited by the absence of alpha or paired-chain data. Correlated functional status among segregating V segments might be attributable to linkage disequilibrium, but an unknown experimental factor could not be ruled out. Immune exposure information for the cohort was limited to CMV serostatus. The classifier was reported to diagnose cytomegalovirus status with high specificity and sensitivity in both the original cohort and the validation cohort. It was suggested by the authors that the approach could potentially be generalized to other disease states and immunological phenotypes. Broadly in line with IMGT annotations, most TCR beta V segments showed up in productive rearrangements about 87% or about 30% of the time in an earlier analysis of roughly 590 of the donors. When HLA alleles, especially DR and DQ, strongly co-occurred, TCR associations were difficult to assign to individual alleles. The study gave a list of roughly 150 TCR beta chains associated with cytomegalovirus. Roughly uniform sequencing depth across donors was assumed in presence/absence analyses, although this assumption may not hold. Some IMGT-functional V segments, including TRBV6-2 and TRBV6-3, could not be told apart with the 87-base-pair reads, so those segments were excluded. Because counts were too low, under 20 rarely observed V segments, including chromosome 9 orphons, were left out of the earlier analysis of several hundred of the donors. According to a later analysis, TCR association rates differed among HLA loci, with DRB1 alleles showing the most associated TCRs and HLA-C alleles showing the fewest.

The cohort comprised approximately 700 healthy bone marrow donors. At the time of sampling, all cohort members were nominally healthy, though unrecorded immune exposures were likely present. The donor tested CMV seropositive, placing the donor among the 310 or so seropositive members of the cohort. Every donor gave a peripheral blood sample, and the peripheral blood mononuclear cells from that sample were used for TCR beta sequencing. The Qiagen DNeasy Blood Extraction Kit was used to extract genomic DNA from the blood cell samples. Library preparation used the immunoSEQ multiplex PCR assay. A mixture of 60 forward primers for TCR Vbeta segments and 13 reverse primers for TCR Jbeta segments was used in the multiplex PCR. The CDR3 region of rearranged TCR beta genes was amplified from genomic DNA with a multiplex PCR assay. On the Illumina HiSeq System, the amplified TCR beta libraries were sequenced as 87-base-pair reads. The source study handled its data this way. A later analysis tallied 75 million to 95 million unique TCR beta chains across the approximately 670 repertoires, and approximately 12 million of those chains were shared by two or more donors. To remove PCR and sequencing errors, raw reads were error-corrected and collapsed into unique sequences using a nearest-neighbor algorithm that merged closely related sequences. CDR3 sequences were aligned to IMGT reference sequences to assign V, D and J gene segments. Each retained sequence needed at least a six-nucleotide match to both a V gene segment and a J gene segment. A rearrangement counted as productive if the CDR3 had no stop codons and remained in frame with V and J, and every other rearrangement counted as non-productive. CDR3 was defined according to IMGT convention as the region running from the second conserved V-encoded cysteine to the conserved J-encoded phenylalanine. The earlier analysis of about 570 of the donors excluded any sequence lacking an unambiguous match to a single V gene segment. In an earlier analysis of a few hundred of the donors, V segments were called functional above 56.7% productive rearrangements and were called segregating when the between-donor standard deviation exceeded 5%. A statistical classification framework was built for diagnosing cytomegalovirus status from the catalog of TCR beta chain sequences. In a later analysis, TCR nucleotide sequences were compared against IMGT/GENE-DB human TR gene sequences so that V and J genes could be assigned. Using the TCRdist pipeline, a later analysis assigned CDR3 sequences along with most-parsimonious VDJ recombination scenarios. A later analysis defined each TCR beta chain by its CDR3 amino acid sequence plus V-gene family, and excluded reads lacking a unique V-gene family. A later analysis removed 592 highly shared, low-generation-probability nucleotide sequences to deal with suspected cross-contamination and a sequencing artifact. In a later analysis, a clonal expansion index for each public chain was calculated from normalized within-repertoire ranks of inferred template counts. In a later analysis, generation probabilities were computed with a VDJ recombination model fitted to out-of-frame rearrangements, and the resulting probabilities were checked against IGoR. A later analysis scored TCR-TCR, TCR-HLA and TCR-CMV co-occurrence with hypergeometric tests, applying a repertoire-size bias correction to TCR pairs. A later analysis estimated false discovery rates by permuting HLA or CMV assignments 20 times. A later analysis grouped co-occurring TCRs with DBSCAN, adding TCRdist sequence similarity when clustering within HLA-allele-positive subsets. For co-occurrence clustering, repertoires with fewer than 30,000 or more than 120,000 public chains were excluded, along with four or five repertoires with anomalous nucleotide sharing. Not all clones reach the TCRdb copy of this immuneACCESS table, which keeps in-frame sequences only. Checked studies attribute under half of the gap to unresolved V genes and leave the rest unexplained. The V and J calls and clone size are taken from that table; D and trimming were inferred from the DNA. The sample table lists 95,000 to 150,000 clones, over 70% of them with a count of one. The biggest ten clones account for 3.5% to 4% of the sample.

The CDR3, from cysteine to phenylalanine, totals 14 residues. Just the 42-base CDR3 DNA is kept, in frame starting at base 1. Taken from the germline V gene, the CDR1 and CDR2 loops are SGHRS and YFSETQ. The chain is encoded by TRBV5-1 joined to TRBJ2-7; TRBD1 fits 10 bases in the junction. The sequencing input was PBMCs. The TCR sequence derives from a man between 18 and 35 years old in good health and CMV-seropositive. The DNA is as follows: TGCGCCAGCAGGCAAGGCGCACCCGGGACAGGGGACAGCTTC. It translates as CASRQGAPGTGDSF.